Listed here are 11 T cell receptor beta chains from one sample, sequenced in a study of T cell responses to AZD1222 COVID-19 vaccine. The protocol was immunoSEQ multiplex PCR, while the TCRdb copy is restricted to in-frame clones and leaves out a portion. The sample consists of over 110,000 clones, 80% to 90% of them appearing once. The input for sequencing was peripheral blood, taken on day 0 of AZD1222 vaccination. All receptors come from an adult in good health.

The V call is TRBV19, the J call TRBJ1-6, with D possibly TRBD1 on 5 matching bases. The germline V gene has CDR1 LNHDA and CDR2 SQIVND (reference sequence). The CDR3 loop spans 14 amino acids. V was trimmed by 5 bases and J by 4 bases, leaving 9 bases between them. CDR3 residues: CASSPGGYNSPLHF. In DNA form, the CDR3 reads TGTGCCAGTAGTCCCGGGGGGTATAATTCACCCCTCCACTTT.

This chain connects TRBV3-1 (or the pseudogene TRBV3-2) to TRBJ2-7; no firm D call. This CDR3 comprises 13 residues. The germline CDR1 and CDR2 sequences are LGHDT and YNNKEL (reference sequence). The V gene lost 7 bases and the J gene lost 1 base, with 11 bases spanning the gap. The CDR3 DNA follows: TGTGCCAGCACCGGACGGTTATCCTACGAGCAGTACTTC. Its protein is CASTGRLSYEQYF.

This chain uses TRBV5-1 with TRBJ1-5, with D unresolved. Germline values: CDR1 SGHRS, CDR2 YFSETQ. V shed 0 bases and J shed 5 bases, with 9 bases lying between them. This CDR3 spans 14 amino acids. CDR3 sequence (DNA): TGCGCCAGCAGCTTGGTGGGAGGTCATCAGCCCCAGCATTTT. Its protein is CASSLVGGHQPQHF.

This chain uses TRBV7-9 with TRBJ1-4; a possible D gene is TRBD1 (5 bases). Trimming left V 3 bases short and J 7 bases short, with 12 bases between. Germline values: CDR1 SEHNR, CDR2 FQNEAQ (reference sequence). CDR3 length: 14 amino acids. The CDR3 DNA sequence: TGTGCCAGCAGCTTGAGGCAGGGAGGTGAAAAACTGTTTTTT. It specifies CASSLRQGGEKLFF.

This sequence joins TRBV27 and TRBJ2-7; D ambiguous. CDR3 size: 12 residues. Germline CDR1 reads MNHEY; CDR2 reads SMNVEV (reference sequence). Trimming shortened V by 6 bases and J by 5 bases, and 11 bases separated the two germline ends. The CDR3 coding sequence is TGTGCCAGCAGGGCTGCGGCTAACGAGCAGTACTTC. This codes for CASRAAANEQYF.

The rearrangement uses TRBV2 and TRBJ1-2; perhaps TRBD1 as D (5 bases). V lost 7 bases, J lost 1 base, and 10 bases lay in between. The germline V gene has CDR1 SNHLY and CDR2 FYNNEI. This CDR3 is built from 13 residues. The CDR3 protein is CASTRQLNYGYTF. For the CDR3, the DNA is TGTGCCAGCACCAGACAGCTTAACTATGGCTACACCTTC.

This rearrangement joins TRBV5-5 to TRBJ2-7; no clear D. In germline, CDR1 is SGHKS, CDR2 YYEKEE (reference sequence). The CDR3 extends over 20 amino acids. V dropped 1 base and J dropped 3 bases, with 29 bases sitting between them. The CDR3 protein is CASSLRLISSSETPIYEQYF. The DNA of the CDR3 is TGTGCCAGCAGCTTGCGGCTTATTTCTAGTAGTGAGACCCCAATCTACGAGCAGTACTTC.

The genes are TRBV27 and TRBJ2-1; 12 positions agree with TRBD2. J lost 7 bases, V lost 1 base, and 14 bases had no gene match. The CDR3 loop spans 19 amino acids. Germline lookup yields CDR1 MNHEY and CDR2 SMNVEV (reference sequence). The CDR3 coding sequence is TGTGCCAGCAGTTTATTAACTAGCGGGGGGTTCCCCTTGGGGAATGAGCAGTTCTTC. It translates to CASSLLTSGGFPLGNEQFF.

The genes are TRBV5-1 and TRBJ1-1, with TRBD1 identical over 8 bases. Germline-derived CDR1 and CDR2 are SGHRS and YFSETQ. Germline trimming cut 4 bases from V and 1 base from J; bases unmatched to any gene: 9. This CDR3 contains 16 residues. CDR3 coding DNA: TGCGCCAGCAGCCAAGGACAGGGATCTAGGAACACTGAAGCTTTCTTT. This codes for CASSQGQGSRNTEAFF.

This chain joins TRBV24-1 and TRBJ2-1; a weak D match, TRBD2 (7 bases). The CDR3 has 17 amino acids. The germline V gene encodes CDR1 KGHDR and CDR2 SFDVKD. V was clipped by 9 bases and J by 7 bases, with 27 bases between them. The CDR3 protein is CATSGRGGKRDRNEQFF. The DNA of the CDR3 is TGTGCCACCTCGGGCAGGGGAGGGAAGCGGGATAGGAATGAGCAGTTCTTC.

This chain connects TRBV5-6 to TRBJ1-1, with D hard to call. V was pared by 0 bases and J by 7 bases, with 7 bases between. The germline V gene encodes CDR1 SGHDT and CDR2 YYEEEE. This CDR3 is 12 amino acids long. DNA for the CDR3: TGTGCCAGCAGCTTGGCCCCCTATGAAGCTTTCTTT. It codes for CASSLAPYEAFF.